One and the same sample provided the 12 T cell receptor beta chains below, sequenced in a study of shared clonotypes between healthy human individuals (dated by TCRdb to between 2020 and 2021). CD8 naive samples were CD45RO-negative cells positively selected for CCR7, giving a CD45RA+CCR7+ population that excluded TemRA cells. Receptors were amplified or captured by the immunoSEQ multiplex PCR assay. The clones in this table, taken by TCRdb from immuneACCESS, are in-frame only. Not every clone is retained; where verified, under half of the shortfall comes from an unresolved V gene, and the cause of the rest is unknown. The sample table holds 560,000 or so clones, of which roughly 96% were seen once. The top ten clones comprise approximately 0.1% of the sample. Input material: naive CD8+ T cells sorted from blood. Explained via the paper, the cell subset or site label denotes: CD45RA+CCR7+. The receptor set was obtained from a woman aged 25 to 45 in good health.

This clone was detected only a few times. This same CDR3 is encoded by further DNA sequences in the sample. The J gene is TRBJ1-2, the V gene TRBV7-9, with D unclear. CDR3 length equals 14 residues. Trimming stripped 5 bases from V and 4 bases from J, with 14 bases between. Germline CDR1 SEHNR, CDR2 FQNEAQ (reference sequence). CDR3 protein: CASSPPDRVYGYTF. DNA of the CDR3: TGTGCCAGCAGCCCGCCGGACCGCGTCTATGGCTACACCTTC.

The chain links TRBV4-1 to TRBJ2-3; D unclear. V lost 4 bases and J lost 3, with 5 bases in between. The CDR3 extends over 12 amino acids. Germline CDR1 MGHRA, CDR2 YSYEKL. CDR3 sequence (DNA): TGCGCCAGCAGCCGCTTGACAGATACGCAGTATTTT. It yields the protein CASSRLTDTQYF.

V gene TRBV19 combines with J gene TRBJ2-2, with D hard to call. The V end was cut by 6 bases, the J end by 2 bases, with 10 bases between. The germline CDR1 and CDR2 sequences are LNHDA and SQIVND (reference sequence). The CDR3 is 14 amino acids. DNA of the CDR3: TGTGCCAGTAGGGACGAACCCAACACCGGGGAGCTGTTTTTT. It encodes CASRDEPNTGELFF.

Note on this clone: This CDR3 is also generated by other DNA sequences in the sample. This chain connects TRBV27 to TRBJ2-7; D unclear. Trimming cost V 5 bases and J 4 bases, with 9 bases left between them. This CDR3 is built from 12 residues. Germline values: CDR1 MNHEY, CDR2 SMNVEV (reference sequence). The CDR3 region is CASSPTPYEQYF. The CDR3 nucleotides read TGTGCCAGCAGTCCAACACCGTACGAGCAGTACTTC.

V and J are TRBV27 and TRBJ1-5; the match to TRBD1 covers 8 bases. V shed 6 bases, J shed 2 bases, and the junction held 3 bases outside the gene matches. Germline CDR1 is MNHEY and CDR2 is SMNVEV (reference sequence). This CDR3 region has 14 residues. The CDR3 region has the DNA TGTGCCAGCAGGACAGGGGAGGGCAATCAGCCCCAGCATTTT. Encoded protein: CASRTGEGNQPQHF.

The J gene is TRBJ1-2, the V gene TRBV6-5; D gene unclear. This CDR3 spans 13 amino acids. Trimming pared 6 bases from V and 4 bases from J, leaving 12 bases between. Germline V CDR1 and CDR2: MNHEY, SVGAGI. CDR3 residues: CASRSDRSYGYTF. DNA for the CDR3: TGTGCCAGCAGGTCGGACCGTTCCTATGGCTACACCTTC.

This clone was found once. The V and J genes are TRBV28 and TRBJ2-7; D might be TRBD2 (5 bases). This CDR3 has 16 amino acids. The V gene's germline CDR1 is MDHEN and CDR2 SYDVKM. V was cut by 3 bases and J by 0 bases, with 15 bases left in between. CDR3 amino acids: CASSFGLTPASYEQYF. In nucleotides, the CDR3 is TGTGCCAGCAGTTTCGGACTGACGCCGGCCTCCTACGAGCAGTACTTC.

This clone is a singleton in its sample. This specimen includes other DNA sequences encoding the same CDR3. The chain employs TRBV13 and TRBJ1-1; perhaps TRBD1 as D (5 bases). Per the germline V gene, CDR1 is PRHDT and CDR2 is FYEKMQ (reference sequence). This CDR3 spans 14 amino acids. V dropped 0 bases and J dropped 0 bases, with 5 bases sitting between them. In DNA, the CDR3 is TGTGCCAGCAGCTTAGGGGGACTGAACACTGAAGCTTTCTTT. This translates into CASSLGGLNTEAFF.

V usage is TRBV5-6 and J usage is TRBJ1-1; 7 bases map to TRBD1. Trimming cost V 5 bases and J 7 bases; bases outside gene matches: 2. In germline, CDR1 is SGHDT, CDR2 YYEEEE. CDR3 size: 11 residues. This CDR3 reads CASSRTGEAFF. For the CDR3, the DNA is TGTGCCAGCAGTCGGACAGGTGAAGCTTTCTTT. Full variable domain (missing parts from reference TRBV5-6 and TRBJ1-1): DAGVTQSPTHLIKTRGQQVTLRCSPKSGHDTVSWYQQALGQGPQFIFQYYEEEERQRGNFPDRFSGHQFPNYSSELNVNALLLGDSALYLCASSRTGEAFFGQGTRLTVV.

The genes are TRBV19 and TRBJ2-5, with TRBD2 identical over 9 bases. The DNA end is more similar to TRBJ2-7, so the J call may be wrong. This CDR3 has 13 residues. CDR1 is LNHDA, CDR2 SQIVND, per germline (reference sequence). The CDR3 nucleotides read TGTGCCAGTAGTGGACTAGCGTTGGGCGAGCAGTACTTC. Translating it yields CASSGLALGEQYF.

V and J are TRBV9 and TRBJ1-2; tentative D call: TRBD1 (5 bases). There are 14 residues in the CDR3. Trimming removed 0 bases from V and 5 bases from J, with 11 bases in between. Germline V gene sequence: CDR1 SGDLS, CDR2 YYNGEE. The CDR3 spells CASSVGGGLYGYTF. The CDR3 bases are TGTGCCAGCAGCGTAGGCGGGGGACTGTATGGCTACACCTTC.

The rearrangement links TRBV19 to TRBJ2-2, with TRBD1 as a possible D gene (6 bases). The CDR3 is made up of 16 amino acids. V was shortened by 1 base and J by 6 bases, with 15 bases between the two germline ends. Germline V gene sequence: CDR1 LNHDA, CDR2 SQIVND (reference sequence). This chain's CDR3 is CASSIVLGTLPGELFF. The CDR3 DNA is TGTGCCAGTAGTATAGTTCTGGGGACATTACCCGGGGAGCTGTTTTTT.